The 30 T cell receptor beta chains below come from one sample, sequenced in a study of vaccination effects on CD4 cells after COVID-19 (dated 2022 in TCRdb). The ViraFEST assay stimulated PBMC with viral peptide pools and then used TCR sequencing to identify antigen-specific CD4+ T cell clonotypes by expansion. After approximately eleven days of culture, CD4+ T cells were isolated with the EasySep CD4+ T cell isolation kit. Convalescent patients had PCR-confirmed SARS-CoV-2 infection between March and December 2020, before Alpha, Beta and Delta variants emerged in the United States. Participants received two doses of either the BNT162b2 or the mRNA-1273 mRNA SARS-CoV-2 vaccine. For these TCRs, the target antigens are not known. Library method: the immunoSEQ multiplex PCR assay. TCRdb stores this immuneACCESS table with in-frame sequences only. Part of the clones is absent; in the studies checked, under half of the shortfall reflects unresolved V genes, and no reason is known for the rest. The sample records approximately 16,000 clones, roughly 80% of which are singletons. 20% to 25% of the sample goes to the ten largest clones.

Sequenced material: CD4+ T cells from PBMCs cultured with HCoV-NL63 spike peptides, taken after COVID-19 vaccination. The cell subset or site label for this specimen denotes: HCoV-NL63 spike overlapping peptide pool stimulation. Source of these receptors: a human donor who had a prior SARS-CoV-2 infection.

The chain is built from TRBV3-1 (or the pseudogene TRBV3-2) and TRBJ1-2, with D unresolved. This CDR3 is built from 13 residues. V gave up 4 bases and J gave up 8 bases, with 14 bases separating them. The germline V gene has CDR1 LGHDT and CDR2 YNNKEL (reference sequence). CDR3 in DNA: TGTGCCAGCAGCCTAGCCCTGACCTCGGGCTACACCTTC. As protein: CASSLALTSGYTF.

V usage is TRBV24-1 and J usage is TRBJ2-2, with D perhaps TRBD1 or TRBD2 (6 bases each). CDR3 length: 16 residues. The V gene's germline CDR1 is KGHDR and CDR2 SFDVKD. The CDR3 DNA reads as TGTGCAAAAAGGGGGGCATTGGGGGATTGGACCGGGGAGCTGTTTTTT. This codes for CAKRGALGDWTGELFF.

The chain joins TRBV7-3 to TRBJ1-3; 10 nucleotides match TRBD1. The V gene end was trimmed by 0 bases and the J gene end by 2 bases; junction bases not matched to a gene: 1. The CDR3 runs to 16 residues. Looked up from germline, CDR1 is SGHTA and CDR2 is FQGTGA. CDR3 bases: TGTGCCAGCAGCTTAACTGGGACAGGGGCTGGAAACACCATATATTTT. This sequence encodes CASSLTGTGAGNTIYF.

V and J are TRBV7-3 and TRBJ1-1, with D possibly being TRBD1 (5 bases). V shed 5 bases and J shed 1 base, with 11 bases lying between them. Germline V gene lookup returns CDR1 SGHTA and CDR2 FQGTGA. CDR3 size: 14 residues. In DNA form, the CDR3 reads TGTGCCAGCAGCCCCGGACACGCGAACACTGAAGCTTTCTTT. Its protein is CASSPGHANTEAFF.

The chain is built from TRBV20-1 and TRBJ2-7; TRBD2 might be the D (6 bases). CDR1 DFQATT and CDR2 SNEGSKA come from the germline V gene (reference sequence). This CDR3 contains 17 residues. Trimming cost V 3 bases and J 3 bases, with 24 bases left between them. CDR3 loop: CSASAPLGGRSFYEQYF. The CDR3 coding sequence is TGCAGTGCTAGTGCCCCCCTAGGTGGGAGGTCTTTCTACGAGCAGTACTTC.

This clone has a handful of counts. The genes are TRBV9 and TRBJ2-2, with no clear D. The CDR3 runs to 13 residues. Trimming shortened V by 4 bases and J by 0 bases, and 4 bases separated the two germline ends. Germline V gene lookup returns CDR1 SGDLS and CDR2 YYNGEE. For the CDR3, the DNA is TGTGCCAGCAGCTTCGCGAACACCGGGGAGCTGTTTTTT. Translating it yields CASSFANTGELFF.

The genes are TRBV30 and TRBJ2-3; a weak D match, TRBD2 (7 bases). Germline values: CDR1 GTSNPN, CDR2 SVGIG (reference sequence). V was shortened by 1 base and J by 6 bases, with 14 bases between the two germline ends. This CDR3 has 14 amino acids. For the CDR3, the DNA is TGTGCCTGGAGTGCCTCCAGGGGAGGGGATACGCAGTATTTT. Its translation: CAWSASRGGDTQYF.

The chain recombines TRBV7-2 with TRBJ2-3; maybe TRBD1 (6 bases). The ends were cut back, 5 bases at V and 0 bases at J, with 15 bases in the middle. The CDR3 extends over 16 amino acids. CDR1 is SGHTA, CDR2 FQGNSA, per germline. CDR3 coding DNA: TGTGCCAGCAGCCCTGTAGGGGGACCAAGCACAGATACGCAGTATTTT. It translates to CASSPVGGPSTDTQYF.

This clone was found once. The chain carries TRBV19 and TRBJ1-5; weak D call: TRBD1 (6 bases). Trimming removed 5 bases from V and 2 bases from J, with 19 bases in between. CDR3 size: 17 residues. Looked up from germline, CDR1 is LNHDA and CDR2 is SQIVND (reference sequence). DNA of the CDR3: TGTGCCAGTAGTGGAGCCCTACGGACAGCCCGCAATCAGCCCCAGCATTTT. Amino acid sequence: CASSGALRTARNQPQHF.

The chain uses TRBV24-1 and TRBJ2-1; D is uncertain. V was shortened by 6 bases and J by 6 bases, with 14 bases between the two germline ends. From germline, CDR1 is KGHDR and CDR2 SFDVKD. The CDR3 consists of 14 residues. CDR3 amino acids: CATSTASRSNEQFF. CDR3 sequence (DNA): TGTGCCACCAGTACGGCTAGTCGAAGCAATGAGCAGTTCTTC.

V usage is TRBV6-1 and J usage is TRBJ2-3; D might be TRBD2 (6 bases). Per germline, CDR1 MNHNS and CDR2 SASEGT. V was shortened by 0 bases and J by 0 bases, with 10 bases between the two germline ends. The CDR3 length is 16 residues. CDR3 nucleotides: TGTGCCAGCAGTGAAGCGGTGGGGGGTAGCACAGATACGCAGTATTTT. Its translation: CASSEAVGGSTDTQYF.

The chain uses TRBV7-2 and TRBJ2-7; TRBD1 matches 9 bases. CDR1 is SGHTA and CDR2 is FQGNSA in the germline V gene. The CDR3 runs 15 residues. The V and J ends lost 5 bases and 4 bases, in that order; junction bases with no gene match: 9. For the CDR3, the DNA is TGTGCCAGCAGCGGGCTACGGACAGGGGCGTACGAGCAGTACTTC. This sequence encodes CASSGLRTGAYEQYF.

The chain has TRBV7-8 and TRBJ2-7; TRBD1 is a possible D gene (6 bases). CDR1 is SGHVS, CDR2 FQNEAQ, per germline. Trimming shortened V by 3 bases and J by 1 base, and 13 bases separated the two germline ends. The CDR3 has 15 amino acids. The CDR3 DNA sequence: TGTGCCAGCAGCTTCGGGACACGGGGTTCCTACGAGCAGTACTTC. It encodes CASSFGTRGSYEQYF.

The V gene is TRBV5-1, the J gene TRBJ1-1; 7 bases are shared with TRBD1. This CDR3 has 16 amino acids. J was trimmed by 1 base and V by 1 base; bases with no gene match: 7. Germline CDR1 SGHRS, CDR2 YFSETQ. In nucleotides, the CDR3 is TGCGCCAGCAGCTTGTTGGCAGGGGGGGAGAACACTGAAGCTTTCTTT. Amino acids: CASSLLAGGENTEAFF.

By share of the sample, this clone is medium-sized. The chain joins TRBV21-1 to TRBJ1-5; the DNA was not used to check the table's D call, TRBD1. TRBV21-1 constitutes a pseudogene. The CDR3 runs to 16 residues. CDR3 DNA sequence: TGTGCCAGCAGCAAAGTAGACAGGGGTATGAATCAGCCCCAGCATTTT. The encoded protein is CASSKVDRGMNQPQHF.

The chain links TRBV2 to TRBJ2-3; perhaps TRBD2 as D (5 bases). The CDR3 contains 15 residues. V lost 4 bases to trimming and J lost 0 bases, with 11 bases between them. Germline V lookup: CDR1 SNHLY, CDR2 FYNNEI. CDR3 loop: CASSVFGGSTDTQYF. For the CDR3, the DNA is TGTGCCAGCAGTGTGTTTGGCGGGAGCACAGATACGCAGTATTTT. The full variable domain, in which reference TRBV2 and TRBJ2-3 provide the parts outside the CDR3, is EPEVTQTPSHQVTQMGQEVILRCVPISNHLYFYWYRQILGQKVEFLVSFYNNEISEKSEIFDDQFSVERPDGSNFTLKIRSTKLEDSAMYFCASSVFGGSTDTQYFGPGTRLTVL.

The V call is TRBV6-5, the J call TRBJ2-2, with a tentative D call TRBD2 (5 bases). Germline CDR1 and CDR2: MNHEY and SVGAGI. This CDR3 spans 16 amino acids. The V end was cut by 2 bases, the J end by 8 bases, with 18 bases between. CDR3 bases: TGTGCCAGCAGTTACCTATTGACGAGGGTATCTGGGGAGCTGTTTTTT. This sequence encodes CASSYLLTRVSGELFF.

J is TRBJ2-3 and V is TRBV6-5; D not certain. Trimming shortened V by 2 bases and J by 0 bases, and 9 bases separated the two germline ends. CDR3 length: 15 residues. Germline V gene sequence: CDR1 MNHEY, CDR2 SVGAGI. The CDR3 coding sequence is TGTGCCAGCAGTTACACCGTAGGGAGCACAGATACGCAGTATTTT. Amino acid sequence: CASSYTVGSTDTQYF.

This clone was observed a handful of times. The rearrangement joins TRBV29-1 to TRBJ2-7, with D perhaps matching TRBD2 (5 bases). Germline V CDR1 and CDR2: SQVTM, ANQGSEA. With 4 bases removed from V and 4 bases from J, the gap between germline ends came to 17 bases. The CDR3 sequence is 14 residues long. The CDR3 DNA follows: TGCAGCGTTGCCGGTCGGCTAGCCCCTTACGAGCAGTACTTC. Its translation: CSVAGRLAPYEQYF.

This chain joins TRBV7-9 and TRBJ2-3; perhaps TRBD2 as D (5 bases). Germline CDR1 is SEHNR and CDR2 is FQNEAQ (reference sequence). With 1 base removed from V and 4 bases from J, the gap between germline ends came to 6 bases. The CDR3 loop spans 13 amino acids. CDR3 residues: CASSLGGADTQYF. In DNA, the CDR3 is TGTGCCAGCAGCTTAGGGGGAGCAGATACGCAGTATTTT.

V gene TRBV11-3 combines with J gene TRBJ2-3; D is possibly TRBD2 (5 bases). Per the germline V gene, CDR1 is SGHNT and CDR2 is YENEEA. Trimming removed 5 bases at V and 1 base at J, with 10 bases between. The length of the CDR3 is 14 residues. The CDR3 DNA reads as TGTGCCAGCAGCCCGGCGCGGGGCACAGATACGCAGTATTTT. It codes for CASSPARGTDTQYF. The full variable domain, rest sourced from reference TRBV11-3 and TRBJ2-3, is EAGVVQSPRYKIIEKKQPVAFWCNPISGHNTLYWYLQNLGQGPELLIRYENEEAVDDSQLPKDRFSAERLKGVDSTLKIQPAELGDSAVYLCASSPARGTDTQYFGPGTRLTVL.

The chain combines TRBV18 with TRBJ1-4, with 8 bases fitting TRBD1. V shed 3 bases, J shed 8 bases, and the junction held 11 bases outside the gene matches. This CDR3 has 16 amino acids. The germline V gene has CDR1 KGHSH and CDR2 LQKENI. This CDR3 reads CASSPTSRGLGEKLFF. The CDR3 bases are TGTGCCAGCTCACCTACCTCCAGGGGGCTCGGGGAAAAACTGTTTTTT. Full variable domain (rest looked up from reference TRBV18 and TRBJ1-4): NAGVMQNPRHLVRRRGQEARLRCSPMKGHSHVYWYRQLPEEGLKFMVYLQKENIIDESGMPKERFSAEFPKEGPSILRIQQVVRGDSAAYFCASSPTSRGLGEKLFFGSGTQLSVL.

V gene TRBV29-1 combines with J gene TRBJ1-4; D is perhaps TRBD1 (6 bases). The ends were cut back, 6 bases at V and 7 bases at J, with 15 bases in the middle. The V gene's germline CDR1 is SQVTM and CDR2 ANQGSEA. The CDR3 extends over 13 amino acids. CDR3 sequence (DNA): TGCAGCGTAAGTCGGGGGCAAAGTGAAAAACTGTTTTTT. Translating gives CSVSRGQSEKLFF.

This chain joins TRBV5-4 and TRBJ2-7, with 13 bases lining up with TRBD2. J lost 3 bases, V lost 4 bases, and 7 bases had no gene match. The CDR3 has 16 amino acids. Germline V gene sequence: CDR1 SGHNT, CDR2 YYREEE (reference sequence). This CDR3 is CASSLGGLAGVYEQYF. The DNA of the CDR3 is TGTGCCAGCAGCCTCGGCGGACTAGCGGGAGTCTACGAGCAGTACTTC.

The chain carries TRBV3-1 (or the pseudogene TRBV3-2) and TRBJ1-2; possibly TRBD1 for D (6 bases). V dropped 4 bases and J dropped 6 bases, with 15 bases sitting between them. Germline lookup yields CDR1 LGHDT and CDR2 YNNKEL (reference sequence). The CDR3 covers 14 residues. CDR3 protein: CASSRQQGSNGYTF. For the CDR3, the DNA is TGTGCCAGCAGCCGTCAACAGGGATCGAATGGCTACACCTTC.

This rearrangement joins TRBV21-1 to TRBJ2-3. TRBV21-1 is a pseudogene segment. This CDR3 region has 15 residues. CDR3 amino acids: CASSKGYGPRHTQYF. Written as DNA, the CDR3 is TGTGCCAGCAGCAAAGGTTACGGGCCGCGACATACGCAGTATTTT.

The CDR3 DNA sequence: TGCGCCAGCAGCTTACTCCAGGGGCAGGGGGAGACCCAGTACTTC. It encodes CASSLLQGQGETQYF. V and J are TRBV5-1 and TRBJ2-5; a possible D gene is TRBD1 (6 bases). Germline loops: CDR1 SGHRS, CDR2 YFSETQ. Trimming shortened V by 2 bases and J by 5 bases, and 16 bases separated the two germline ends. The CDR3 runs to 15 residues.

This clone is classed as medium-sized. The V gene is TRBV9, the J gene TRBJ2-5, with 10 nucleotides matching TRBD2. The CDR3 runs 15 residues. Germline CDR1 is SGDLS and CDR2 is YYNGEE. Trimming removed 6 bases from V and 4 bases from J; junction bases left unmatched: 9. CDR3 region: CASTPIAGGLETQYF. The CDR3 region has the DNA TGTGCCAGCACCCCGATAGCGGGAGGTTTAGAGACCCAGTACTTC.

This chain links TRBV10-3 with TRBJ2-1, with 7 bases matching TRBD2. The V gene's germline CDR1 is ENHRY and CDR2 SYGVKD. The CDR3 has 16 amino acids. The V gene end was trimmed by 0 bases and the J gene end by 8 bases; junction bases not matched to a gene: 10. The DNA of the CDR3 is TGTGCCATCAGTGAGTCGGGGAGGGGCGGGAGCTATGAGCAGTTCTTC. This codes for CAISESGRGGSYEQFF.

The chain links TRBV4-2 to TRBJ2-3; 10 bases line up with TRBD1. The CDR3 contains 15 residues. The junction had 2 bases not matched to a gene; V was cut back by 4 bases and J by 1 base. Germline assignment: CDR1 LGHNA and CDR2 YNFKEQ. The CDR3 is CASSRGTGGTDTQYF. The CDR3, as DNA: TGTGCCAGCAGCCGAGGGACAGGGGGCACAGATACGCAGTATTTT.